A single sample gave rise to the 32 T cell receptor beta chains below, sequenced in a study of cytomegalovirus exposure and HLA in healthy donors. PCR involved 60 Vbeta and 13 Jbeta primers. Clones were read by immunoSEQ multiplex PCR, and TCRdb kept only the in-frame ones, dropping some. The sample lists under 200,000 clones; roughly 77% were seen once. The sample was PBMCs. The receptors here all came from a woman in her fifties or sixties in good health and CMV-seropositive.

This chain uses TRBV2 with TRBJ2-2; no firm D call. The ends were cut back, 6 bases at V and 3 bases at J, with 8 bases in the middle. The germline V gene encodes CDR1 SNHLY and CDR2 FYNNEI. CDR3 length equals 13 residues. CDR3 DNA: TGTGCCAGCAGCAGGCTGTACACCGGGGAGCTGTTTTTT. Translation: CASSRLYTGELFF.

This clone has a handful of counts. V usage is TRBV7-2 and J usage is TRBJ1-5; tentative D call: TRBD1 (5 bases). V was cut by 2 bases and J by 7 bases, with 6 bases left in between. Germline CDR1 is SGHTA and CDR2 is FQGNSA. The length of the CDR3 is 12 residues. The CDR3 protein is CASSLQGQPQHF. CDR3 coding DNA: TGTGCCAGCAGCTTACAGGGCCAGCCCCAGCATTTT.

V usage is TRBV2 and J usage is TRBJ2-3; 10 bases map to TRBD1. CDR1 SNHLY and CDR2 FYNNEI come from the germline V gene. J was trimmed by 5 bases and V by 6 bases; bases with no gene match: 5. The CDR3 consists of 14 residues. The CDR3 spells CASRPGQGKDTQYF. The CDR3 DNA reads TGTGCCAGCAGGCCGGGACAGGGGAAAGATACGCAGTATTTT.

V gene TRBV28 combines with J gene TRBJ1-2; 12 bases are a match to TRBD1. CDR3 length: 13 amino acids. J gave up 8 bases and V 6 bases, and 4 bases lay outside the gene matches. The germline V gene has CDR1 MDHEN and CDR2 SYDVKM. The CDR3 loop is CASSWDRGRGYTF. CDR3 DNA sequence: TGTGCCAGCAGCTGGGACAGGGGGCGAGGCTACACCTTC.

This chain joins TRBV7-9 and TRBJ1-6, with D unresolved. This CDR3 contains 14 residues. The ends were cut back, 4 bases at V and 5 bases at J, with 9 bases in the middle. Germline CDR1 and CDR2: SEHNR and FQNEAQ (reference sequence). The CDR3 DNA follows: TGTGCCAGCAGCTCCCGCAGAAATAATTCACCCCTCCACTTT. Its translation is CASSSRRNNSPLHF.

This clone was counted only a few times. The rearrangement links TRBV4-2 to TRBJ2-7; TRBD1 matches at 9 bases. Germline CDR1 is LGHNA and CDR2 is YNFKEQ. There are 17 residues in the CDR3. V lost 5 bases and J lost 6; bases outside the gene matches: 17. CDR3 protein: CASSYVKGWGQGVEQYF. For the CDR3, the DNA is TGTGCCAGCAGCTATGTAAAGGGCTGGGGACAGGGCGTCGAGCAGTACTTC.

This clone was found once. The chain is built from TRBV5-6 and TRBJ1-2; D gene unclear. Germline V lookup: CDR1 SGHDT, CDR2 YYEEEE. Trimming pared 2 bases from V and 8 bases from J, leaving 16 bases between. CDR3 size: 14 residues. The CDR3 sequence is CASSFPDPGWGYTF. CDR3 in DNA: TGTGCCAGCAGCTTCCCCGACCCCGGGTGGGGCTACACCTTC.

V and J are TRBV6-5 and TRBJ1-6; D unresolved. V lost 2 bases and J lost 13, with 18 bases in between. Germline V gene data show CDR1 as MNHEY and CDR2 as SVGAGI. CDR3 length: 15 residues. CDR3 nucleotides: TGTGCCAGCAGTTACCAAATTGGAGAGCCCGGGCCCCTCCACTTT. Residues: CASSYQIGEPGPLHF.

This chain links TRBV30 with TRBJ1-3; the match to TRBD1 covers 8 bases. CDR1 GTSNPN and CDR2 SVGIG come from the germline V gene (reference sequence). The V gene end was trimmed by 4 bases and the J gene end by 3 bases; junction bases not matched to a gene: 2. The CDR3 loop spans 13 amino acids. CDR3 in DNA: TGTGCCTGGAACAGGGGGAGTGGAAACACCATATATTTT. Translation: CAWNRGSGNTIYF.

This clone occurred once. The V and J genes are TRBV10-3 and TRBJ2-1, with 7 bases fitting TRBD1. Germline V gene sequence: CDR1 ENHRY, CDR2 SYGVKD. The CDR3 sequence is 18 residues long. Trimming cost V 2 bases and J 5 bases; bases outside gene matches: 15. CDR3 amino acids: CAISEPFPLGGKDNEQFF. The CDR3 DNA follows: TGTGCCATCAGTGAGCCATTCCCACTAGGGGGCAAAGACAATGAGCAGTTCTTC.

The J gene is TRBJ2-7, the V gene TRBV6-6, with D perhaps TRBD2 (7 bases). Germline CDR1 reads MNHNY; CDR2 reads SVGAGI (reference sequence). The CDR3 totals 14 residues. V lost 7 bases, J lost 0 bases, and 13 bases lay in between. DNA for the CDR3: TGTGCCAGCACTTCAAGGGGGGGCTCCTACGAGCAGTACTTC. The encoded protein is CASTSRGGSYEQYF.

The V and J genes are TRBV11-1 and TRBJ2-2, with 7 bases fitting TRBD2. Unmatched junction bases numbered 10, after V lost 5 bases and J lost 4 bases. In germline, CDR1 is SGHAT, CDR2 FQDESV (reference sequence). The CDR3 covers 16 residues. The CDR3 spells CASSRTSVGGTGELFF. CDR3 coding DNA: TGTGCCAGCAGCCGCACTAGCGTTGGGGGCACCGGGGAGCTGTTTTTT.

The V and J genes are TRBV28 and TRBJ2-3, with unresolved D. This CDR3 region has 14 residues. The germline gives CDR1 MDHEN, CDR2 SYDVKM. V gave up 3 bases and J gave up 2 bases, with 9 bases separating them. The DNA for the CDR3 is TGTGCCAGCAGTTTTAGAGGAACCACAGATACGCAGTATTTT. Translating gives CASSFRGTTDTQYF.

This rearrangement joins TRBV28 to TRBJ2-7; 10 bases match TRBD1. Germline V gives CDR1 MDHEN, CDR2 SYDVKM. The CDR3 is made up of 16 amino acids. Trimming removed 5 bases from V and 6 bases from J; junction bases left unmatched: 13. The CDR3 sequence: CASSGTGVSVSVEQYF. Here the CDR3 DNA reads TGTGCCAGCAGTGGGACAGGGGTCAGCGTCTCAGTCGAGCAGTACTTC.

The chain uses TRBV10-3 and TRBJ1-4, with 9 bases fitting TRBD1. After removal of 4 bases from V and 8 bases from J, the junction contained 14 bases not matched to a gene. This CDR3 comprises 17 residues. CDR1 is ENHRY and CDR2 is SYGVKD in the germline V gene. CDR3 nucleotide sequence: TGTGCCATCAGTGCGTCGTTAACAACAGGGGGCGGCGAAAAACTGTTTTTT. It encodes CAISASLTTGGGEKLFF.

This sequence joins TRBV7-2 and TRBJ2-7, with TRBD2 identical over 9 bases. Germline V gene data show CDR1 as SGHTA and CDR2 as FQGNSA. The CDR3 has 12 amino acids. J was trimmed by 10 bases and V by 5 bases; bases with no gene match: 6. The CDR3 sequence: CASSPAGGRQYF. The DNA for the CDR3 is TGTGCCAGCAGCCCTGCGGGGGGGCGACAGTACTTC.

The rearrangement uses TRBV7-9 and TRBJ2-7; D perhaps matches TRBD1 (6 bases). V lost 2 bases and J lost 5, with 10 bases in between. The CDR3 extends over 13 amino acids. The germline V gene encodes CDR1 SEHNR and CDR2 FQNEAQ (reference sequence). The DNA of the CDR3 is TGTGCCAGCAGCTTAACAGGGCCCAACGAGCAGTACTTC. It translates to CASSLTGPNEQYF.

V gene TRBV25-1 combines with J gene TRBJ2-2; maybe TRBD2 (5 bases). CDR3 length equals 14 residues. V was pared by 6 bases and J by 8 bases, with 16 bases between. Per germline, CDR1 MGHDK and CDR2 SYGVNS. In DNA form, the CDR3 reads TGTGCCAGCAGGCTGTCCGGAGGAAGAGGGGAGCTGTTTTTT. This codes for CASRLSGGRGELFF. The complete variable domain, with remaining parts taken from reference TRBV25-1 and TRBJ2-2, reads EADIYQTPRYLVIGTGKKITLECSQTMGHDKMYWYQQDPGMELHLIHYSYGVNSTEKGDLSSESTVSRIRTEHFPLTLESARPSHTSQYLCASRLSGGRGELFFGEGSRLTVL.

V gene TRBV5-1 combines with J gene TRBJ2-3, with a possible D match to TRBD1 (5 bases). Trimming pared 4 bases from V and 5 bases from J, leaving 8 bases between. Germline-derived CDR1 and CDR2 are SGHRS and YFSETQ. CDR3 length: 12 amino acids. Here the CDR3 reads CASSLDRDTQYF. The DNA for the CDR3 is TGCGCCAGCAGCCTAGACAGAGATACGCAGTATTTT.

The chain combines TRBV7-2 with TRBJ1-4, with D tentatively TRBD1 (6 bases). Germline V lookup: CDR1 SGHTA, CDR2 FQGNSA. This CDR3 region has 16 residues. Trimming removed 5 bases from V and 7 bases from J, with 20 bases in between. The CDR3 spells CASSRPKGGTGEKLFF. The CDR3 DNA follows: TGTGCCAGCAGCAGACCGAAAGGGGGTACGGGTGAAAAACTGTTTTTT.

V and J are TRBV28 and TRBJ1-2, with D possibly matching TRBD1 (5 bases). V was trimmed by 10 bases and J by 7 bases, leaving 16 bases between them. The germline V gene has CDR1 MDHEN and CDR2 SYDVKM. This CDR3 comprises 12 residues. The CDR3 region has the DNA TGTGCCACCAACGCGGGGGGTGGTGGCTACACCTTC. It is translated as CATNAGGGGYTF.

The V and J genes are TRBV18 and TRBJ2-5, with 10 bases lining up with TRBD1. The CDR3 runs 15 residues. Looked up from germline, CDR1 is KGHSH and CDR2 is LQKENI. Losses at the gene ends were 3 bases for V and 7 bases for J; bases not matched to a gene: 8. This CDR3 reads CASSPSDRGLGTQYF. The CDR3 nucleotides are TGTGCCAGCTCACCTTCTGACAGGGGGCTGGGGACCCAGTACTTC.

This clone was seen only a few times. This chain connects TRBV2 to TRBJ1-5; D call uncertain. The V end lost 4 bases, the J end lost 16 bases, and 20 bases lay between the germline ends. This CDR3 spans 13 amino acids. Germline assignment: CDR1 SNHLY and CDR2 FYNNEI. The DNA of the CDR3 is TGTGCCAGCAGTGTGGAGGTTGTTGGGGTGCAACATTTT. Translating gives CASSVEVVGVQHF.

This chain joins TRBV19 and TRBJ1-5; 10 positions agree with TRBD1. The trim removed 10 bases at V and 6 bases at J, leaving 12 bases unmatched. The CDR3 runs to 15 residues. Germline CDR1 and CDR2: LNHDA and SQIVND (reference sequence). The CDR3 region is CATLPSGQGLQPQHF. For the CDR3, the DNA is TGTGCCACCCTTCCTTCGGGACAGGGGCTTCAGCCCCAGCATTTT.

The table lists this clone with a few counts. The rearrangement joins TRBV19 to TRBJ1-4; no definite D call. Germline CDR1 is LNHDA and CDR2 is SQIVND (reference sequence). CDR3 length: 15 residues. V lost 5 bases, J lost 1 base, and 11 bases lay in between. The CDR3 DNA reads as TGTGCCAGTAGTGCCGCCGGAGGAACTAATGAAAAACTGTTTTTT. Encoded protein: CASSAAGGTNEKLFF.

J is TRBJ1-1 and V is TRBV25-1; D is possibly TRBD1 (5 bases). The germline V gene has CDR1 MGHDK and CDR2 SYGVNS. The ends were cut back, 10 bases at V and 5 bases at J, with 17 bases in the middle. This CDR3 contains 13 residues. DNA of the CDR3: TGTGCCACCACTCGGGGGGTGCGTACTGAAGCTTTCTTT. It translates to CATTRGVRTEAFF.

V is TRBV6-1 and J is TRBJ2-5, with TRBD2 matching 12 bases. The CDR3 runs to 17 residues. CDR1 MNHNS and CDR2 SASEGT come from the germline V gene. V dropped 2 bases and J dropped 9; count of bases not matched to a gene: 13. The chain's CDR3 is CASSEFGLAGFLGAQYF. The CDR3 nucleotides read TGTGCCAGCAGTGAATTCGGACTAGCGGGGTTCTTAGGGGCCCAGTACTTC.

The V gene is TRBV5-1, the J gene TRBJ1-2; TRBD1 aligns across 7 bases. V lost 9 bases, J lost 3 bases, and 8 bases stayed unmatched. The V gene's germline CDR1 is SGHRS and CDR2 YFSETQ. The CDR3 extends over 13 amino acids. CDR3 protein: CATRDGTDYGYTF. In nucleotides, the CDR3 is TGCGCCACCAGAGATGGGACAGACTATGGCTACACCTTC.

The chain recombines TRBV5-1 with TRBJ1-1; no reliable D call. The length of the CDR3 is 14 residues. Trimming removed 1 base at V and 4 bases at J, with 11 bases between. The germline gives CDR1 SGHRS, CDR2 YFSETQ. The CDR3 coding sequence is TGCGCCAGCAGCTTGTCAGGATCGTCCACTGAAGCTTTCTTT. It codes for CASSLSGSSTEAFF. Complete variable domain (other parts from reference TRBV5-1 and TRBJ1-1): KAGVTQTPRYLIKTRGQQVTLSCSPISGHRSVSWYQQTPGQGLQFLFEYFSETQRNKGNFPGRFSGRQFSNSRSEMNVSTLELGDSALYLCASSLSGSSTEAFFGQGTRLTVV.

This clone was recorded only once. The chain recombines TRBV30 with TRBJ2-7, with D perhaps matching TRBD1 (5 bases). The CDR3 loop spans 13 amino acids. The V end lost 3 bases, the J end lost 2 bases, and 11 bases lay between the germline ends. Germline V gene sequence: CDR1 GTSNPN, CDR2 SVGIG (reference sequence). The CDR3 loop reads CAWRKTVTYEQYF. CDR3 in DNA: TGTGCCTGGAGAAAGACAGTGACCTACGAGCAGTACTTC.

The chain is built from TRBV7-2 and TRBJ1-2; no definite D call. CDR1 and CDR2 (germline): SGHTA, FQGNSA. The CDR3 loop spans 13 amino acids. The V end lost 4 bases, the J end lost 3 bases, and 9 bases lay between the germline ends. The CDR3 sequence is CASSYGDYYGYTF. The CDR3 bases are TGTGCCAGCAGCTACGGGGATTACTATGGCTACACCTTC.

The CDR3 DNA is TGTGCCAGTAGTATCTTCAGGGCGGTCAATCAGCCCCAGCATTTT. This gives the protein CASSIFRAVNQPQHF. The chain combines TRBV19 with TRBJ1-5; D possibly corresponds to TRBD1 (5 bases). The ends were cut back, 3 bases at V and 3 bases at J, with 12 bases in the middle. Per germline, CDR1 LNHDA and CDR2 SQIVND (reference sequence). The CDR3 contains 15 residues. The full variable domain, in which reference TRBV19 and TRBJ1-5 provide the parts outside the CDR3, is DGGITQSPKYLFRKEGQNVTLSCEQNLNHDAMYWYRQDPGQGLRLIYYSQIVNDFQKGDIAEGYSVSREKKESFPLTVTSAQKNPTAFYLCASSIFRAVNQPQHFGDGTRLSIL.